There are many counts of the clone carrying this T cell receptor beta chain. No antigen is known for it. Study-level findings and limits: Whole repertoires were not studied in the larger cohort, only one V-J beta rearrangement. Tumor memory CD4+ T cell TCR gene usage was found to cluster with blood and lymph node memory CD4+ cells and with lymph node naive CD4+ cells.

After constant-region reverse-primer amplification, full-length variable regions underwent semi-nested PCR with Nested Universal Primer A. MiXCR was run by TCRdb on the 5' RACE reads, yielding one entry per CDR3 protein. The sample yields approximately 8,900 distinct CDR3 sequences, around a quarter seen once. Germline V gene lookup returns CDR1 GTSNPN and CDR2 SVGIG (reference sequence). V shed 1 base and J shed 3 bases, with 12 bases lying between them. This CDR3 has 14 amino acids. CD25-based Treg depletion was applied to purified naive CD4+ T cells. Sequencing was carried out using naive CD4+ T cells sorted from a lymph node. Subset meaning: naive CD4+ T cells, CD4+CD45RA+CD25-. The TCR comes from a female donor with breast cancer. V usage is TRBV30 and J usage is TRBJ1-1, with D unresolved. DNA of the CDR3: TGTGCCTGGAGTGCGTATGTTAAGGACACTGAAGCTTTCTTT. This encodes CAWSAYVKDTEAFF.